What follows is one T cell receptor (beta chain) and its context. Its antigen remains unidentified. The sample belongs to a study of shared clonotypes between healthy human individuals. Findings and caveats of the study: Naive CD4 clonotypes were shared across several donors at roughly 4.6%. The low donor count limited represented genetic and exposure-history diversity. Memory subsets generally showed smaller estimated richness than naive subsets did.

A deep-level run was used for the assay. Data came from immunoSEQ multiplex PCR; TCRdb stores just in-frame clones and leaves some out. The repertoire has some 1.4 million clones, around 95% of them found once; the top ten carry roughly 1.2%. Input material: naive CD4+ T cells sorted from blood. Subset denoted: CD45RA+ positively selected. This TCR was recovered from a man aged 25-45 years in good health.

The CDR3 DNA is TGTGCCAGCAGCACCCAATCCCACACAGATACGCAGTATTTT. Translated: CASSTQSHTDTQYF. The chain carries TRBV9 and TRBJ2-3, with D unclear. The germline gives CDR1 SGDLS, CDR2 YYNGEE. V lost 4 bases and J 2 bases, leaving 11 bases between the germline ends. The CDR3 covers 14 residues.